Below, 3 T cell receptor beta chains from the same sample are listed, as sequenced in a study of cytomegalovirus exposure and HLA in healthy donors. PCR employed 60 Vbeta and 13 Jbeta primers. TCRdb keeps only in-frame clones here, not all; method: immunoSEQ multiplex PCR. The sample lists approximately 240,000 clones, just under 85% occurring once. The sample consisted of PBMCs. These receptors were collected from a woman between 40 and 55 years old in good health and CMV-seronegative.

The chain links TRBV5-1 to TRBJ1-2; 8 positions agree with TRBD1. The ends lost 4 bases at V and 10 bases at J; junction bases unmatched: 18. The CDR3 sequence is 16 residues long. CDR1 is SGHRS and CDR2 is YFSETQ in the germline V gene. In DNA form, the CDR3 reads TGCGCCAGCAGCGATACGATTCCCGGGACAGGAGAGCCCTACACCTTC. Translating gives CASSDTIPGTGEPYTF.

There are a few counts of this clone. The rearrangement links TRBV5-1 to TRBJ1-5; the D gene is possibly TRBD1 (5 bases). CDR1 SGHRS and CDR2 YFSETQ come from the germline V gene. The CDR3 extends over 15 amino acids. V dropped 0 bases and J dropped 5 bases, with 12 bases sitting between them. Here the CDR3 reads CASSLGAGVDQPQHF. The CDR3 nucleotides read TGCGCCAGCAGCTTGGGTGCGGGGGTTGATCAGCCCCAGCATTTT.

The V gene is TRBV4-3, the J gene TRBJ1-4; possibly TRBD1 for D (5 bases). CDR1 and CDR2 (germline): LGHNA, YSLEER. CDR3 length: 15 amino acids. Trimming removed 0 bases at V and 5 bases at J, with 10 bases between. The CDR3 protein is CASSQETEKNEKLFF. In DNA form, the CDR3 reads TGCGCCAGCAGCCAAGAGACAGAGAAAAATGAAAAACTGTTTTTT.